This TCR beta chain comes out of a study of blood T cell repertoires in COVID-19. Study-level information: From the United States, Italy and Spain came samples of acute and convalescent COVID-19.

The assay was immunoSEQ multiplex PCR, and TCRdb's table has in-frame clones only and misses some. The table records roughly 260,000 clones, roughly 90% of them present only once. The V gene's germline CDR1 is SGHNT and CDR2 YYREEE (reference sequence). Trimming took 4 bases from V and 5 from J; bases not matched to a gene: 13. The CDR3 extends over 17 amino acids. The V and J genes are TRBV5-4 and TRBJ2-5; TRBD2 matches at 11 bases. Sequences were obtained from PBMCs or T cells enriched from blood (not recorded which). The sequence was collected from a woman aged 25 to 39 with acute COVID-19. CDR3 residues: CASSLQGVAGGRETQYF. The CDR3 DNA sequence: TGTGCCAGCAGCCTCCAGGGGGTAGCGGGGGGGCGTGAGACCCAGTACTTC.